This T cell receptor (beta chain) derives from a study of blood T cell repertoires in COVID-19. In the study's own analysis: Reference gene primer amplification gave estimated nucleated cell counts. Clones were sequenced by immunoSEQ multiplex PCR, and TCRdb holds only the in-frame ones, with some missing. V, J and clone size are taken as reported in that table, and D and trimming were inferred from the DNA itself. The table has fewer than 200,000 clones, roughly four fifths seen once. The CDR3 spans 16 residues. V was pared by 0 bases and J by 5 bases, with 8 bases of the junction left unmatched. Germline CDR1 and CDR2: MGHRA and YSYEKL.

This chain joins TRBV4-1 and TRBJ2-5; TRBD2 agrees at 8 bases. This clonotype originated in a man in his fifties or sixties who had recovered from COVID-19. The specimen was PBMCs or T cells enriched from blood (not recorded which). CDR3 protein: CASSQDGTGGRETQYF. The CDR3 DNA sequence: TGCGCCAGCAGCCAAGATGGGACGGGGGGGCGCGAGACCCAGTACTTC.